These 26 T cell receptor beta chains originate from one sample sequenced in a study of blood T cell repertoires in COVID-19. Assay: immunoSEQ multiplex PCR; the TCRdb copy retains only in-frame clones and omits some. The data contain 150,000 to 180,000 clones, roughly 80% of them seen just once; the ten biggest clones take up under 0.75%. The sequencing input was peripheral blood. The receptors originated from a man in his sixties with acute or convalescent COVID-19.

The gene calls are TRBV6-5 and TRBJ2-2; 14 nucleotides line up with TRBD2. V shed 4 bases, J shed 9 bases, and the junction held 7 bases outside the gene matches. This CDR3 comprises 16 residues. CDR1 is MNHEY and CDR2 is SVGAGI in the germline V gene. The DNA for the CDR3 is TGTGCCAGCAGTTCCGCCGGACTAGCGGGGGGTCGGGAGCTGTTTTTT. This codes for CASSSAGLAGGRELFF.

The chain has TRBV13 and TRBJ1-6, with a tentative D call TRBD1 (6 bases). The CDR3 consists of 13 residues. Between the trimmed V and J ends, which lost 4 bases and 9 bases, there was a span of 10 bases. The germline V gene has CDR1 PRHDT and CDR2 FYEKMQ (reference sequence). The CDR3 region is CASSWDTGSPLHF. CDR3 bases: TGTGCCAGCAGCTGGGACACCGGTTCACCCCTCCACTTT.

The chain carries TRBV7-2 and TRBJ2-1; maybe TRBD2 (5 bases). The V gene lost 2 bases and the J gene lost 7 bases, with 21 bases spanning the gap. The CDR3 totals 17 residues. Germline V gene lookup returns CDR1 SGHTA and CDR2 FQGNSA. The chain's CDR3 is CASSLNGPRAGDNEQFF. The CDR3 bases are TGTGCCAGCAGCTTAAACGGTCCCCGGGCCGGGGATAATGAGCAGTTCTTC.

The chain's CDR3 is CASSLGAGGNYEQYF. The DNA for the CDR3 is TGCGCCAGCAGCTTGGGAGCGGGGGGAAACTACGAGCAGTACTTC. The chain joins TRBV5-1 to TRBJ2-7; 9 nucleotides align to TRBD2. CDR1 is SGHRS and CDR2 is YFSETQ in the germline V gene. This CDR3 is built from 15 residues. Unmatched junction bases numbered 4, after V lost 0 bases and J lost 3 bases.

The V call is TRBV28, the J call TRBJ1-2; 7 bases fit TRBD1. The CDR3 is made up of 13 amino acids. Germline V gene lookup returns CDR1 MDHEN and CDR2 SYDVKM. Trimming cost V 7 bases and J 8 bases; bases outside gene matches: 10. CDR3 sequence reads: CASKRGQASGYTF. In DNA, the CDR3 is TGTGCCAGCAAGAGGGGGCAGGCGTCGGGCTACACCTTC.

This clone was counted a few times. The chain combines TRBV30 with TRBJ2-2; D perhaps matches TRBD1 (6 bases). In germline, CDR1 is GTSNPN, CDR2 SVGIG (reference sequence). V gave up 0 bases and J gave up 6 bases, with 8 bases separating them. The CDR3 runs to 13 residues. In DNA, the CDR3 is TGTGCCTGGAGTGTACAGGGAGCCGGGGAGCTGTTTTTT. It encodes CAWSVQGAGELFF.

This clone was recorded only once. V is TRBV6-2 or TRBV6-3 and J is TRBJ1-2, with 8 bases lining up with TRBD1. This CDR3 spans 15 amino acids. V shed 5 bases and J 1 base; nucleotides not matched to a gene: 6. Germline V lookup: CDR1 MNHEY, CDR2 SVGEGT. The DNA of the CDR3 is TGTGCCAGCAGTCAAGACAGGGGACATAACTATGGCTACACCTTC. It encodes CASSQDRGHNYGYTF.

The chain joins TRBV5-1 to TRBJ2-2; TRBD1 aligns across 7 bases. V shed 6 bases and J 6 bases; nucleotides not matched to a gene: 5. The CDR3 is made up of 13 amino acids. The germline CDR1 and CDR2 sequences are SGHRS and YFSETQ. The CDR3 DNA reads TGCGCCAGCACGCCCCAGGGGGCCGGGGAGCTGTTTTTT. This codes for CASTPQGAGELFF.

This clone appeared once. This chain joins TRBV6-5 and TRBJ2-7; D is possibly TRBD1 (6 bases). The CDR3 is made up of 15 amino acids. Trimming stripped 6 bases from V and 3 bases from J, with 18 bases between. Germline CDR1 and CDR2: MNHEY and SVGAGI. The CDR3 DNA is TGTGCCAGCAGAGAGGGGGAAACCACCATCTACGAGCAGTACTTC. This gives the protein CASREGETTIYEQYF.

This CDR3 is CASSPGHQPDGQYF. CDR3 sequence (DNA): TGCGCCAGCAGCCCGGGACACCAACCCGACGGGCAGTACTTC. The chain links TRBV4-3 to TRBJ2-7; D is perhaps TRBD1 (6 bases). The CDR3 extends over 14 amino acids. Between the trimmed V and J ends, which lost 4 bases and 9 bases, there was a span of 19 bases. CDR1 and CDR2 from the germline V gene are LGHNA and YSLEER.

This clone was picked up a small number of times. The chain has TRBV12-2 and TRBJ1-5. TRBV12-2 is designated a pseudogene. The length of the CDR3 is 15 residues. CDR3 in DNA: TGTGCAAGTCGCCCCACCCGGGGGGGCAATCAGCCCCAGCATTTT. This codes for CASRPTRGGNQPQHF.

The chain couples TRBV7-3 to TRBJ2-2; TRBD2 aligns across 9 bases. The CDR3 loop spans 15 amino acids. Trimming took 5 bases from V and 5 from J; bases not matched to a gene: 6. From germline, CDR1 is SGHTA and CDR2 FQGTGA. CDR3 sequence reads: CASSQGLALTGELFF. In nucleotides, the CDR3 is TGTGCCAGCAGCCAGGGACTAGCTCTTACCGGGGAGCTGTTTTTT.

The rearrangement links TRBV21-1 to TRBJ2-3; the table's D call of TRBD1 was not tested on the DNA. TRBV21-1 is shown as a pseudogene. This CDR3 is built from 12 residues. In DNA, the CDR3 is TGTGCCAGCAGCAATGGGCAGAAGACGCAGTATTTT. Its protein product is CASSNGQKTQYF.

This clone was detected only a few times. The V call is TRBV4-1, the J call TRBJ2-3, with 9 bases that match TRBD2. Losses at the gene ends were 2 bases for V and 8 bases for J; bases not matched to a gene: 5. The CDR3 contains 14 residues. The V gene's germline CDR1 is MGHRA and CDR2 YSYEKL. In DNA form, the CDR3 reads TGCGCCAGCAGCCAACTAGCGGGGTATGCTACGCAGTATTTT. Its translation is CASSQLAGYATQYF.

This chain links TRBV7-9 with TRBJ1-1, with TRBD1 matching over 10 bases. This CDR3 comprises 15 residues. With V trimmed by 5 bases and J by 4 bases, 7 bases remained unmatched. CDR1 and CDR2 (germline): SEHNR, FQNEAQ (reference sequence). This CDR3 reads CASSPQTGGGTEAFF. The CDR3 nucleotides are TGTGCCAGCAGCCCTCAGACAGGGGGCGGCACTGAAGCTTTCTTT.

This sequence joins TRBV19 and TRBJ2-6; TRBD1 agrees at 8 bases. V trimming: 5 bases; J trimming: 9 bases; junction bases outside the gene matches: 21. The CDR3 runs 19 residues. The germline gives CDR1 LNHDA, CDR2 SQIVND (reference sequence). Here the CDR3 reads CASSPRGTGSLSLLNVLTF. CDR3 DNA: TGTGCCAGTAGTCCTCGTGGGACAGGTTCCTTATCACTTCTCAACGTCCTGACTTTC.

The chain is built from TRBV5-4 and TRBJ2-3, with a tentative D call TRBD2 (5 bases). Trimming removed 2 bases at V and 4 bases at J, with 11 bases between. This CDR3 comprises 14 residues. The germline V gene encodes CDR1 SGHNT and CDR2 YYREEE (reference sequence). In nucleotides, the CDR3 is TGTGCCAGCAGCTTCAGAGAGAGGGCAGATACGCAGTATTTT. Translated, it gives CASSFRERADTQYF.

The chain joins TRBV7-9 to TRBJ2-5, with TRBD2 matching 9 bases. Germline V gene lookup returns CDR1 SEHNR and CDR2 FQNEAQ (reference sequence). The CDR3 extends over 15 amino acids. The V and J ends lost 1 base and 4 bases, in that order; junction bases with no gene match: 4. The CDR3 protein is CASSLGGRAGETQYF. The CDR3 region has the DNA TGTGCCAGCAGCTTAGGCGGGAGGGCCGGAGAGACCCAGTACTTC. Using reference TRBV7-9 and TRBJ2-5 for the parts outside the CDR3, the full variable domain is DTGVSQNPRHKITKRGQNVTFRCDPISEHNRLYWYRQTLGQGPEFLTYFQNEAQLEKSRLLSDRFSAERPKGSFSTLEIQRTEQGDSAMYLCASSLGGRAGETQYFGPGTRLLVL.

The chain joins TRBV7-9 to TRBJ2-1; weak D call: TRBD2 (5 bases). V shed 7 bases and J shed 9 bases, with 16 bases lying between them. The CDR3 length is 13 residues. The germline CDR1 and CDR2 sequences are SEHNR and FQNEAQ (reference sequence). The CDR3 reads CASTQARESEQFF. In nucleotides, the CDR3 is TGTGCCAGCACCCAGGCCCGGGAATCTGAGCAGTTCTTC.

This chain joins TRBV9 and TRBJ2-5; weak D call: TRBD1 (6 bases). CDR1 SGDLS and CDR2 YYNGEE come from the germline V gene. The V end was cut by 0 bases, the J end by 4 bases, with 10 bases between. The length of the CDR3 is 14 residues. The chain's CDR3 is CASSVAARGETQYF. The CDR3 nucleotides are TGTGCCAGCAGCGTAGCTGCCAGGGGAGAGACCCAGTACTTC.

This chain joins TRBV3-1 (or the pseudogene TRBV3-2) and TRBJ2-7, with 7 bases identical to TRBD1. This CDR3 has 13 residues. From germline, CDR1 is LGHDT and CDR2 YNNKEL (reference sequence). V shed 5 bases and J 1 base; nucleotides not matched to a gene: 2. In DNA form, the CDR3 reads TGTGCCAGCAGCTCGGGACAGTCCTACGAGCAGTACTTC. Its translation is CASSSGQSYEQYF.

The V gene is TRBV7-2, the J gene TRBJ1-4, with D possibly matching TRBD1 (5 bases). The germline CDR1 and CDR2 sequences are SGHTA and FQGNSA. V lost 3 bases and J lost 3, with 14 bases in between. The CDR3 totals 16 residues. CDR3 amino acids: CASSLVWGVPNEKLFF. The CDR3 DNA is TGTGCCAGCAGCTTGGTTTGGGGGGTTCCTAATGAAAAACTGTTTTTT.

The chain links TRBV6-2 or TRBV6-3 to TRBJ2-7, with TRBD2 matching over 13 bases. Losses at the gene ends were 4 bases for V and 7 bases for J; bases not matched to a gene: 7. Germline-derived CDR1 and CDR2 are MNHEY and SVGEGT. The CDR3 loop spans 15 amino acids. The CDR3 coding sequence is TGTGCCAGCAGTTCCCCGACTAGCGGGGGGTCTGAGCAGTACTTC. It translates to CASSSPTSGGSEQYF.

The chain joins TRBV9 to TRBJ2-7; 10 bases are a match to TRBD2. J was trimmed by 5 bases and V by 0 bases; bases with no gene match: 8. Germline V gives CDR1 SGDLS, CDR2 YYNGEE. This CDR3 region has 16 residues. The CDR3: CASSVEVSGRPHEQYF. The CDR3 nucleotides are TGTGCCAGCAGCGTAGAAGTTAGCGGGAGGCCGCACGAGCAGTACTTC.

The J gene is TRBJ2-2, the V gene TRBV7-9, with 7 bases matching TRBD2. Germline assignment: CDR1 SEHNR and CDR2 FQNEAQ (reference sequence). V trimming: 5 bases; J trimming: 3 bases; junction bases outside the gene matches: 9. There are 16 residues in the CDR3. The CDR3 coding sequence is TGTGCCAGCAGCCCCCTAGGGAGGGGATACACCGGGGAGCTGTTTTTT. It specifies CASSPLGRGYTGELFF. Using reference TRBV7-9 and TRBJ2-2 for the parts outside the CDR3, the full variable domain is DTGVSQNPRHKITKRGQNVTFRCDPISEHNRLYWYRQTLGQGPEFLTYFQNEAQLEKSRLLSDRFSAERPKGSFSTLEIQRTEQGDSAMYLCASSPLGRGYTGELFFGEGSRLTVL.

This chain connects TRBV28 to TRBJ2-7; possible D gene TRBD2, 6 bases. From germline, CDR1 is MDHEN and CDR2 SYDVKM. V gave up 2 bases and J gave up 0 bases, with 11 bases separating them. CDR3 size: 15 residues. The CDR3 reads CASSLGGGLSYEQYF. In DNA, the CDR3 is TGTGCCAGCAGTTTAGGGGGAGGCCTCTCCTACGAGCAGTACTTC.